Listed here is a single TCR beta chain. This sample is drawn from a study of PD-L1 blockade in urothelial cancer. Across the study: Timepoints chosen for blood analysis were 3 weeks (second dose) and 6 weeks after treatment start. Peripheral blood specimens exhibited a median yield of approximately 150,000 T cells.

As to time point: peripheral blood 6 weeks after treatment start. TCRdb keeps only in-frame clones here, not all; method: immunoSEQ multiplex PCR. The sample shows tens of thousands of clones, around 90% of them seen only once. The input for sequencing was PBMCs, taken around atezolizumab (anti-PD-L1) treatment. This clonotype originated in a man in his sixties or seventies with urothelial cancer.

The CDR3 loop is CASSFTGDGYTF. In nucleotides, the CDR3 is TGTGCCAGCAGTTTTACCGGTGATGGCTACACCTTC. The genes are TRBV28 and TRBJ1-2; D not resolved. V gave up 3 bases and J gave up 6 bases, with 8 bases separating them. Germline CDR1 is MDHEN and CDR2 is SYDVKM. This CDR3 has 12 residues.